The following is a T cell receptor (beta chain) sequence with its context. Its cognate antigen is unknown. The sample originates from a study of cytomegalovirus exposure and HLA in healthy donors. Study at large: HLA-typed donors were the source of approximately 80 million unique TCRs, which an early data release held. Regarding the study as a whole: An analysis was carried out at a later point. It showed that HLA-associated TCR beta chains were more clonally expanded than equally common non-associated chains. Earlier analysis found most TCR beta V segments productive about 87% or about 30% of the time.

The study ran its PCR with 60 Vbeta and 13 Jbeta primers. Only in-frame clones appear in the TCRdb table, and some are missing; sequencing was by immunoSEQ multiplex PCR. The sample records about 120,000 clones, less than 85% being singletons. Per the germline V gene, CDR1 is SQVTM and CDR2 is ANQGSEA. CDR3 length: 12 residues. Between the trimmed V and J ends, which lost 7 bases and 1 base, there was a span of 11 bases. V usage is TRBV29-1 and J usage is TRBJ2-7; D is uncertain. The material sequenced was PBMCs. The sequence derives from a female donor in good health and CMV-seronegative. DNA for the CDR3: TGCAGCGCGTTACTTGAGTCCTACGAGCAGTACTTC. This gives the protein CSALLESYEQYF.